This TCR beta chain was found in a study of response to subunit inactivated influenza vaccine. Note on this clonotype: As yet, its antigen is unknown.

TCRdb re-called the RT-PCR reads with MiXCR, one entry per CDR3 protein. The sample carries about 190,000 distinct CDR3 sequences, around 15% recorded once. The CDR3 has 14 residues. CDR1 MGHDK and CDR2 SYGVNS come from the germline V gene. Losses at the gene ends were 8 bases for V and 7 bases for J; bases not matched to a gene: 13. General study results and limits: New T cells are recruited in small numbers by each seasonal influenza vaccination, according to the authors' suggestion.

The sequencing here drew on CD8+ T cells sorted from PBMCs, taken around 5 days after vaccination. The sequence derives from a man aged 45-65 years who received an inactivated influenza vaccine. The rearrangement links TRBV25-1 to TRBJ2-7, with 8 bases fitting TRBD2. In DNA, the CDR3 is TGTGCCAGCGAGAGCGGGAGAGGGGTTTGGGAGCAGTACTTC. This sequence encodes CASESGRGVWEQYF.